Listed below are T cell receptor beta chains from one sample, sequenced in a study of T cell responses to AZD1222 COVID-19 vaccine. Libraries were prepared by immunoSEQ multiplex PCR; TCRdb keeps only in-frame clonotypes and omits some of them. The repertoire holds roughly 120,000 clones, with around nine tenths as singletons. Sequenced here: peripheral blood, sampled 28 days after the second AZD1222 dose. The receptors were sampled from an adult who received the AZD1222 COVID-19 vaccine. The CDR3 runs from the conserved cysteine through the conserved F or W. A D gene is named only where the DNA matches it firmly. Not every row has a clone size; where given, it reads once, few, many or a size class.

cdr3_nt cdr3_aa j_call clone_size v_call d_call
TGTGCCAGCTCGCCCGACGATGGCTACACCTTC CASSPDDGYTF TRBJ1-2 . TRBV18 .
TGTGCCAGCAGTGAAGATTTCCGGAGTCAAGTAATACGCTTC CASSEDFRSQVIRF TRBJ2-7 . TRBV6-1 .
TGTGCCAGCAGCCGCAGGGACAGGGGAGCCGGGGAGCTGTTTTTT CASSRRDRGAGELFF TRBJ2-2 . TRBV14 TRBD1
TGTGCCAGTAGTATATTTACAGCCACTGAAGCTTTCTTT CASSIFTATEAFF TRBJ1-1 . TRBV19 .
TGTGCCAGCAGCAGAGGATTGGGGGGATCAACCTACGAGCAGTACTTC CASSRGLGGSTYEQYF TRBJ2-7 . TRBV21-1 .
TGTGCCAGCGCCTCGGAGGCGAGCAATCAGCCCCAGCATTTT CASASEASNQPQHF TRBJ1-5 . TRBV2 .
TGTGCCAGCAGGGGACCCCTGTCTGTCTACAATGAGCAGTTCTTC CASRGPLSVYNEQFF TRBJ2-1 . TRBV6-5 .
TGTGCCAGCAGCTTGGACCCCTCTGCAGGGCTCGGAACAGATACGCAGTATTTT CASSLDPSAGLGTDTQYF TRBJ2-3 . TRBV5-4 .
TGTGCCAGCAGCTTTACGGCCAGTGTACCCGGGGAGCTGTTTTTT CASSFTASVPGELFF TRBJ2-2 . TRBV7-6 .
TGCGCCAGCAGCTTAACTGGGGGTGACGGTTCACCCCTCCACTTT CASSLTGGDGSPLHF TRBJ1-6 few TRBV5-1 .
TGTGCCAGCAGTTTATGGACAGGGGGACAATACGAGCAGTACTTC CASSLWTGGQYEQYF TRBJ2-7 . TRBV28 TRBD1
TGTGCCAGCAGCTTAGCCCGGACAGGGGTTGGCAATCAGCCCCAGCATTTT CASSLARTGVGNQPQHF TRBJ1-5 once TRBV7-8 TRBD1
TGTGCCAGCAGTTTAGGTCTACCCAGCTCCTACAATGAGCAGTTCTTC CASSLGLPSSYNEQFF TRBJ2-1 . TRBV27 .
TGCGCCAGCAGCTTGGGGACAGGGCAGAACACTGAAGCTTTCTTT CASSLGTGQNTEAFF TRBJ1-1 . TRBV5-1 TRBD1